One and the same sample provided the 27 T cell receptor beta chains below, sequenced in a study of PD-1 blockade in classical Hodgkin lymphoma (dated by TCRdb to the early 2020s). This specimen's time point label, interpreted: cycle 1 day 1 (C1D1), immediately before nivolumab initiation. Every trial patient had relapsed after autologous stem cell transplantation, and cohorts A, B and C differed in prior brentuximab vedotin exposure. The method was the immunoSEQ multiplex PCR assay. The clones in this table, taken by TCRdb from immuneACCESS, are in-frame only. Not every clone is retained; where verified, under half of the shortfall comes from an unresolved V gene, and the cause of the rest is unknown. Within this sample are some 60,000 clones, with 80% to 90% of them counted one time only. Together, the top ten hold over 14% of the sample. Sequencing was performed on peripheral blood mononuclear cells (PBMCs), taken at baseline. The source of these receptors is a human donor with classical Hodgkin lymphoma.

The chain combines TRBV5-1 with TRBJ2-1; no clear D gene. V shed 5 bases and J shed 10 bases, with 10 bases lying between them. The CDR3 covers 11 residues. Germline V gene sequence: CDR1 SGHRS, CDR2 YFSETQ. This CDR3 is CASREVGEQFF. The CDR3 DNA is TGCGCCAGCAGGGAAGTCGGCGAGCAGTTCTTC.

J is TRBJ1-4 and V is TRBV7-9, with no clear D. The CDR3 consists of 15 residues. Trimming removed 1 base at V and 0 bases at J, with 6 bases between. Germline V gene sequence: CDR1 SEHNR, CDR2 FQNEAQ (reference sequence). This CDR3 is CASSLVGATNEKLFF. In nucleotides, the CDR3 is TGTGCCAGCAGCTTAGTGGGTGCAACTAATGAAAAACTGTTTTTT.

The chain employs TRBV9 and TRBJ1-2, with a tentative D call TRBD1 (5 bases). CDR1 is SGDLS and CDR2 is YYNGEE in the germline V gene. V lost 5 bases and J lost 4, with 9 bases in between. The CDR3 runs to 12 residues. The chain's CDR3 is CASRDKIYGYTF. The CDR3 DNA reads as TGTGCCAGCAGGGACAAGATCTATGGCTACACCTTC.

The genes are TRBV19 and TRBJ2-7; TRBD2 might be the D (6 bases). The CDR3 loop spans 13 amino acids. Germline CDR1 reads LNHDA; CDR2 reads SQIVND (reference sequence). Trimming left V 5 bases short and J 7 bases short, with 15 bases between. Here the CDR3 DNA reads TGTGCCAGTAGTTGGGCACTAGCATATGAGCAGTACTTC. Translation: CASSWALAYEQYF.

The gene calls are TRBV27 and TRBJ1-1, with unresolved D. Germline V gene data show CDR1 as MNHEY and CDR2 as SMNVEV (reference sequence). The CDR3 sequence is 12 residues long. V gave up 4 bases and J gave up 4 bases, with 7 bases separating them. The CDR3 region is CASSSLGTEAFF. For the CDR3, the DNA is TGTGCCAGCAGTTCCCTAGGCACTGAAGCTTTCTTT.

The sample holds one count of this clone. This sequence joins TRBV7-8 and TRBJ1-2; no definite D call. V lost 5 bases and J 7 bases, leaving 17 bases between the germline ends. This CDR3 has 14 amino acids. Germline CDR1 and CDR2: SGHVS and FQNEAQ. This CDR3 reads CASSKRTDLRGYTF. In DNA, the CDR3 is TGTGCCAGCAGCAAAAGAACAGATCTTCGTGGCTACACCTTC.

This clone was picked up one time. CDR3 protein: CASSLVFGLGERFF. In nucleotides, the CDR3 is TGTGCCAGCAGCTTAGTCTTCGGGCTAGGCGAGAGGTTCTTC. The chain is built from TRBV7-2 and TRBJ2-1; unclear D gene. The CDR3 is 14 amino acids. Germline loops: CDR1 SGHTA, CDR2 FQGNSA. Trimming pared 1 base from V and 15 bases from J, leaving 19 bases between.

The J gene is TRBJ1-2, the V gene TRBV2; D may be TRBD1 (5 bases). The V gene's germline CDR1 is SNHLY and CDR2 FYNNEI. Trimming stripped 4 bases from V and 7 bases from J, with 16 bases between. The length of the CDR3 is 14 residues. The CDR3 DNA sequence: TGTGCCAGCAGTGTCCAGGGTATCGAGCGTGGCTACACCTTC. Its translation is CASSVQGIERGYTF.

CDR3 DNA sequence: TGTGCCAGCTCACGGGGACTAGCGACAGATACGCAGTATTTT. It codes for CASSRGLATDTQYF. The V call is TRBV18, the J call TRBJ2-3; 10 bases match TRBD2. Losses at the gene ends were 4 bases for V and 3 bases for J; bases not matched to a gene: 1. This CDR3 is 14 amino acids long. CDR1 KGHSH and CDR2 LQKENI come from the germline V gene. Using reference TRBV18 and TRBJ2-3 for the parts outside the CDR3, the full variable domain is NAGVMQNPRHLVRRRGQEARLRCSPMKGHSHVYWYRQLPEEGLKFMVYLQKENIIDESGMPKERFSAEFPKEGPSILRIQQVVRGDSAAYFCASSRGLATDTQYFGPGTRLTVL.

This clone came up a few times. V usage is TRBV29-1 and J usage is TRBJ1-1, with D possibly matching TRBD1 (5 bases). The CDR3 loop spans 13 amino acids. V was shortened by 2 bases and J by 9 bases, with 16 bases between the two germline ends. The germline V gene encodes CDR1 SQVTM and CDR2 ANQGSEA. The chain's CDR3 is CSVETRQTDKAFF. Written as DNA, the CDR3 is TGCAGCGTTGAAACCCGACAGACCGATAAAGCTTTCTTT.

This chain links TRBV2 with TRBJ2-7; perhaps TRBD1 as D (5 bases). V dropped 2 bases and J dropped 3 bases, with 14 bases sitting between them. Looked up from germline, CDR1 is SNHLY and CDR2 is FYNNEI. There are 15 residues in the CDR3. Written as DNA, the CDR3 is TGTGCCAGCAGTGAAAGCCAGGGAATATACTACGAGCAGTACTTC. It yields the protein CASSESQGIYYEQYF.

The chain recombines TRBV6-5 with TRBJ1-2; D not certain. This CDR3 has 14 amino acids. V was shortened by 0 bases and J by 4 bases, with 9 bases between the two germline ends. Per germline, CDR1 MNHEY and CDR2 SVGAGI. CDR3 nucleotide sequence: TGTGCCAGCAGTTACTCACCATTAAGCTATGGCTACACCTTC. Encoded protein: CASSYSPLSYGYTF.

This chain connects TRBV19 to TRBJ1-4; no clear D. Germline V CDR1 and CDR2: LNHDA, SQIVND (reference sequence). V shed 3 bases and J shed 1 base, with 9 bases lying between them. This CDR3 is 15 amino acids long. CDR3 amino acids: CASSMFGGTNEKLFF. DNA of the CDR3: TGTGCCAGTAGTATGTTCGGCGGAACTAATGAAAAACTGTTTTTT.

Comments on this clone: A junction end diverges from the germline sequence, so it may reflect a read error. The V and J genes are TRBV5-1 and TRBJ1-1; possible D gene TRBD1, 5 bases. The CDR3 sequence is 15 residues long. Germline values: CDR1 SGHRS, CDR2 YFSETQ. As DNA, the CDR3 is TGCGCCAGCAGCGTTGGGGACTGGACGAACTCTGAAGCTTTCTTT. Its translation: CASSVGDWTNSEAFF. Full variable domain (rest looked up from reference TRBV5-1 and TRBJ1-1): KAGVTQTPRYLIKTRGQQVTLSCSPISGHRSVSWYQQTPGQGLQFLFEYFSETQRNKGNFPGRFSGRQFSNSRSEMNVSTLELGDSALYLCASSVGDWTNSEAFFGQGTRLTVV.

The CDR3 loop reads CASLEGARETQYF. The DNA of the CDR3 is TGCGCCAGCCTCGAAGGGGCTCGGGAGACCCAGTACTTC. V gene TRBV10-2 combines with J gene TRBJ2-5, with a tentative D call TRBD1 (5 bases). V was clipped by 8 bases and J by 5 bases, with 15 bases between them. Germline V lookup: CDR1 WSHSY, CDR2 SAAADI. The length of the CDR3 is 13 residues.

J is TRBJ2-5 and V is TRBV2, with a weak D call TRBD1 (5 bases). The germline gives CDR1 SNHLY, CDR2 FYNNEI. Trimming stripped 2 bases from V and 5 bases from J, with 18 bases between. This CDR3 spans 16 amino acids. In DNA form, the CDR3 reads TGTGCCAGCAGTGAACAGGGCAGTAGGTTGGGGGAGACCCAGTACTTC. Protein product: CASSEQGSRLGETQYF.

This chain connects TRBV12-1 to TRBJ1-3. TRBV12-1 is a documented pseudogene. The CDR3 extends over 11 amino acids. CDR3 protein: CAKFSGNTIYF. The CDR3 nucleotides are TGTGCCAAATTCTCTGGAAACACCATATATTTT.

The genes are TRBV18 and TRBJ1-1; a weak D match, TRBD1 (6 bases). Germline-derived CDR1 and CDR2 are KGHSH and LQKENI. This CDR3 spans 17 amino acids. V lost 1 base, J lost 3 bases, and 18 bases lay in between. The CDR3 is CASSPQGGSFSDTEAFF. The CDR3 coding sequence is TGTGCCAGCTCACCACAGGGGGGATCCTTTTCGGACACTGAAGCTTTCTTT.

The V gene is TRBV7-9, the J gene TRBJ2-4, with 7 bases identical to TRBD2. Germline V gene lookup returns CDR1 SEHNR and CDR2 FQNEAQ (reference sequence). The CDR3 has 16 amino acids. The V and J ends lost 2 bases and 0 bases, in that order; junction bases with no gene match: 4. CDR3 in amino acids: CASSLWSGGAKNIQYF. CDR3 nucleotide sequence: TGTGCCAGCAGCTTATGGTCGGGGGGAGCCAAAAACATTCAGTACTTC.

In its sample, this clone was seen once. The CDR3 region is CASRSDTGELFF. CDR3 DNA sequence: TGTGCCAGCAGGAGTGACACCGGGGAGCTGTTTTTT. The chain links TRBV25-1 to TRBJ2-2; D call uncertain. CDR1 MGHDK and CDR2 SYGVNS come from the germline V gene. Trimming shortened V by 6 bases and J by 3 bases, and 5 bases separated the two germline ends. This CDR3 contains 12 residues.

In its sample, this clone was seen a few times. The CDR3 DNA reads TGTGCCAACCCGGAGCAGGGGGCTGGAGGAAACACCATATATTTT. Translation gives CANPEQGAGGNTIYF. The genes are TRBV19 and TRBJ1-3, with TRBD1 matching 8 bases. The CDR3 runs 15 residues. V dropped 10 bases and J dropped 4; count of bases not matched to a gene: 12. Germline V CDR1 and CDR2: LNHDA, SQIVND (reference sequence).

The DNA for the CDR3 is TGTGCCTGGAGTGCGACAGGATACCCTGAAGCTTTCTTT. It yields the protein CAWSATGYPEAFF. This rearrangement joins TRBV30 to TRBJ1-1; tentative D call: TRBD1 (6 bases). In germline, CDR1 is GTSNPN, CDR2 SVGIG (reference sequence). This CDR3 comprises 13 residues. The V end was cut by 1 base, the J end by 6 bases, with 12 bases between.

This clone was detected a few times. The chain is built from TRBV11-3 and TRBJ1-6; possible D gene TRBD1, 5 bases. V gave up 4 bases and J gave up 7 bases, with 11 bases separating them. Per the germline V gene, CDR1 is SGHNT and CDR2 is YENEEA. The CDR3 totals 14 residues. CDR3 nucleotide sequence: TGTGCCAGCAGCTCCGGGGGGTTGAATTCACCCCTCCACTTT. Its translation is CASSSGGLNSPLHF.

The chain uses TRBV19 and TRBJ2-7; weak D call: TRBD1 (6 bases). The CDR3 has 13 residues. Trimming stripped 6 bases from V and 2 bases from J, with 11 bases between. Germline assignment: CDR1 LNHDA and CDR2 SQIVND (reference sequence). In DNA form, the CDR3 reads TGTGCCAGTAGAGGGGCAGGGGCCTACGAGCAGTACTTC. This sequence encodes CASRGAGAYEQYF.

This clone was seen only once. This chain connects TRBV27 to TRBJ1-4; TRBD1 agrees at 9 bases. The ends lost 5 bases at V and 5 bases at J; junction bases unmatched: 3. The length of the CDR3 is 14 residues. Germline-derived CDR1 and CDR2 are MNHEY and SMNVEV (reference sequence). CDR3 loop: CASSPGTGNEKLFF. In DNA, the CDR3 is TGTGCCAGCAGTCCGGGGACAGGGAATGAAAAACTGTTTTTT.

This clone was recorded only once. The chain links TRBV4-2 to TRBJ1-1; D gene uncertain. Germline V lookup: CDR1 LGHNA, CDR2 YNFKEQ. The V end was cut by 1 base, the J end by 3 bases, with 9 bases between. The CDR3 totals 14 residues. CDR3 region: CASSQGRGDTEAFF. The DNA for the CDR3 is TGTGCCAGCAGCCAAGGCAGAGGAGACACTGAAGCTTTCTTT.

In this sample, this clone turned up a few times. The chain's CDR3 is CAWSGQAQPQHF. DNA for the CDR3: TGTGCCTGGAGCGGCCAAGCTCAGCCCCAGCATTTT. The chain recombines TRBV30 with TRBJ1-5; no definite D call. Deletions cut 3 bases from V and 6 bases from J, with 9 bases between. The CDR3 loop spans 12 amino acids. Germline V gives CDR1 GTSNPN, CDR2 SVGIG (reference sequence). The full variable domain, rest sourced from reference TRBV30 and TRBJ1-5, is SQTIHQWPATLVQPVGSPLSLECTVEGTSNPNLYWYRQAAGRGLQLLFYSVGIGQISSEVPQNLSASRPQDRQFILSSKKLLLSDSGFYLCAWSGQAQPQHFGDGTRLSIL.